This T cell receptor beta chain was profiled in a study of T-cell reconstitution after alpha-beta-depleted transplantation in children. Notes on the study in general: At around two months after transplant, the alpha-beta T cells were reportedly derived from several hundred expanded clones that came from non-depleted graft cells.

As it was prepared, the TCRbeta library received unique molecular identifiers. TCRdb re-derived calls from the PCR reads in MiXCR, one entry per CDR3 protein. Of around 580,000 distinct CDR3 sequences in the sample, roughly 30% are singletons; the top ten hold about 35%. To note about this clonotype: The antigen is undetermined.

The V and J ends lost 7 bases and 0 bases respectively, with 16 bases between them. This CDR3 contains 16 residues. The germline gives CDR1 SGHTA, CDR2 FQGNSA. Here the sequenced sample was PBMCs, taken before TCRalphabeta/CD19-depleted stem cell transplant. The chain links TRBV7-2 to TRBJ2-1; D is undetermined. This sequence was found in a boy less than two years old with Wiskott-Aldrich syndrome, due to receive a stem cell transplant. CDR3 in DNA: TGTGCCAGCATCCCGAGGCCGCGGAGCTCCTACAATGAGCAGTTCTTC. This gives the protein CASIPRPRSSYNEQFF.